What follows are 17 T cell receptor beta chains derived from one specimen sequenced in a study of T cells in Graves' hyperthyroidism and ophthalmopathy. Amplification of TCR beta CDR3 regions used RNA as the template. Researchers ran a first-round RT-PCR on the TCR CDR3 using the HTBI primer set. TCRdb analysed the multiplex PCR reads with MiXCR anew, one entry per CDR3 protein. The sample has roughly 660,000 distinct CDR3 sequences; 15% to 20% are singletons. The sequenced material came from blood. The source of these receptors is a man aged 45-65 years with Graves' hyperthyroidism.

At least ten counts were recorded for this clonotype. The genes are TRBV27 and TRBJ2-7; the D is unclear. The V end was cut by 6 bases, the J end by 0 bases, with 9 bases between. CDR1 and CDR2 (germline): MNHEY, SMNVEV (reference sequence). The CDR3 runs 13 residues. The CDR3 here is CASSLHRSYEQYF. CDR3 coding DNA: TGTGCCAGCAGCCTACACCGCTCCTACGAGCAGTACTTC.

V usage is TRBV12-3 or TRBV12-4 and J usage is TRBJ2-1; D remains ambiguous. The CDR3 contains 16 residues. V was clipped by 5 bases and J by 0 bases, with 14 bases between them. Here the CDR3 reads CASSGSSRSSYNEQFF. The CDR3 DNA is TGTGCCAGCAGTGGAAGTTCAAGAAGCTCCTACAATGAGCAGTTCTTC.

The chain has TRBV12-3 or TRBV12-4 and TRBJ1-1, with a possible D match to TRBD1 (6 bases). CDR3 length: 13 amino acids. The germline V and J ends were trimmed by 2 bases and 10 bases, with 14 bases remaining between them. The CDR3 protein is CASSLTGGLLAFF. The CDR3 nucleotides read TGTGCCAGCAGTTTAACCGGGGGGCTGCTAGCTTTCTTT.

This clonotype was picked up many times. The V gene is TRBV28, the J gene TRBJ1-3; D remains unclear. Trimming took off 3 bases at V and 0 bases at J, with 15 bases between the two ends. CDR1 and CDR2 from the germline V gene are MDHEN and SYDVKM. The CDR3 length is 17 residues. Written as DNA, the CDR3 is TGTGCCAGCAGTTTTTCCTCCGTCTTGGGCTCTGGAAACACCATATATTTT. It encodes CASSFSSVLGSGNTIYF.

The chain recombines TRBV29-1 with TRBJ2-6; 9 positions match TRBD1. This CDR3 spans 15 amino acids. V was clipped by 6 bases and J by 0 bases; unmatched bases: 3. The V gene's germline CDR1 is SQVTM and CDR2 ANQGSEA. CDR3 protein: CSVGQGLSGANVLTF. The CDR3 bases are TGCAGCGTGGGACAGGGCCTCTCTGGGGCCAACGTCCTGACTTTC.

The V call is TRBV27, the J call TRBJ2-5, with D unresolved. Per the germline V gene, CDR1 is MNHEY and CDR2 is SMNVEV (reference sequence). V was shortened by 6 bases and J by 4 bases, with 12 bases between the two germline ends. The CDR3 spans 13 residues. The CDR3 loop reads CASSESMGETQYF. The CDR3 nucleotides are TGTGCCAGCAGCGAGTCTATGGGAGAGACCCAGTACTTC.

The rearrangement uses TRBV10-2 and TRBJ1-4; D unresolved. The V and J ends lost 8 bases and 8 bases respectively, with 9 bases between them. The CDR3 loop spans 11 amino acids. CDR1 and CDR2 from the germline V gene are WSHSY and SAAADI. CDR3: CASREAEKLFF. CDR3 bases: TGCGCCAGCCGAGAGGCAGAAAAACTGTTTTTT.

This clonotype occurred many times. This chain uses TRBV2 with TRBJ1-5; D is unresolved. The CDR3 runs 18 residues. The ends were cut back, 6 bases at V and 0 bases at J, with 21 bases in the middle. Germline CDR1 and CDR2: SNHLY and FYNNEI. The CDR3 region has the DNA TGTGCCAGCAGGGAGACGCGGAACATGGGGTTTAGCAATCAGCCCCAGCATTTT. Translated, it gives CASRETRNMGFSNQPQHF.

The chain combines TRBV3-1 with TRBJ2-7; TRBD2 agrees at 7 bases. This CDR3 is 17 amino acids long. Looked up from germline, CDR1 is LGHDT and CDR2 is YNNKEL (reference sequence). The J segment lost 4 bases and the V segment lost 0 bases, leaving 12 bases of the junction unmatched. CDR3 protein: CASSQDRGRGSRYEQYF. The CDR3 coding sequence is TGTGCCAGCAGCCAAGATCGAGGGCGCGGGAGCCGGTACGAGCAGTACTTC.

In the case of this clonotype: This may arise from a read error, as a much more abundant clone is one base away. The V and J genes are TRBV19 and TRBJ2-1; 10 bases match TRBD2. Losses at the gene ends were 1 base for V and 4 bases for J; bases not matched to a gene: 1. The CDR3 has 15 residues. Germline CDR1 is LNHDA and CDR2 is SQIVND (reference sequence). CDR3 nucleotide sequence: TGTGCCAGTAGTATAGCACTAGCGGGATACAATGAGCAGTTCTTC. Encoded protein: CASSIALAGYNEQFF.

In regard to this clonotype: This could be a read error, since a much larger clone is one nucleotide away. The chain couples TRBV18 to TRBJ1-1; no reliable D call. The CDR3 has 15 residues. The germline CDR1 and CDR2 sequences are KGHSH and LQKENI. Trimming cost V 3 bases and J 2 bases, with 13 bases left between them. CDR3 nucleotide sequence: TGTGCCAGCTCACCGAATCCGCAACGTAACACTGAAGCTTTCTTT. The encoded protein is CASSPNPQRNTEAFF.

V and J are TRBV7-3 and TRBJ2-1, with 8 bases that match TRBD2. Germline V gives CDR1 SGHTA, CDR2 FQGTGA. V lost 4 bases and J lost 4; bases outside the gene matches: 6. The CDR3 has 15 amino acids. CDR3 sequence: CASSWVAGSYNEQFF. For the CDR3, the DNA is TGTGCCAGCAGCTGGGTAGCGGGGTCTTACAATGAGCAGTTCTTC. Drawing the rest from reference TRBV7-3 and TRBJ2-1, the complete variable domain is GAGVSQTPSNKVTEKGKYVELRCDPISGHTALYWYRQSLGQGPEFLIYFQGTGAADDSGLPNDRFFAVRPEGSVSTLKIQRTERGDSAVYLCASSWVAGSYNEQFFGPGTRLTVL.

This clonotype was recorded many times. The chain links TRBV7-9 to TRBJ1-1; D not resolved. Trimming stripped 2 bases from V and 6 bases from J, with 10 bases between. CDR1 SEHNR and CDR2 FQNEAQ come from the germline V gene (reference sequence). The CDR3 length is 13 residues. For the CDR3, the DNA is TGTGCCAGCAGCTTAACAAAGGCCGCTGAAGCTTTCTTT. It codes for CASSLTKAAEAFF.

This clonotype was seen ten or more times. A junction end diverges from the germline sequence, so it may reflect a read error. V is TRBV13 and J is TRBJ2-5, with 13 bases matching TRBD2. The CDR3 extends over 15 amino acids. CDR1 and CDR2 (germline): PRHDT, FYEKMQ (reference sequence). CDR3 sequence: CASSIGLAGVETQYF. The CDR3 DNA reads as TGTGCCAGCAGCATAGGACTAGCGGGAGTAGAGACCCAGTACTTC.

This clonotype was seen at least ten times. The V call is TRBV20-1, the J call TRBJ1-4, with D maybe TRBD1 (5 bases). Germline V lookup: CDR1 DFQATT, CDR2 SNEGSKA (reference sequence). The V end was cut by 5 bases, the J end by 0 bases, with 10 bases between. This CDR3 region has 14 residues. The CDR3 sequence is CSAGRDPTNEKLFF. CDR3 DNA sequence: TGCAGTGCTGGCCGGGACCCAACTAATGAAAAACTGTTTTTT.

This clonotype came up many times. The V and J genes are TRBV27 and TRBJ1-2; 7 bases are a match to TRBD1. CDR3 length: 14 amino acids. Per the germline V gene, CDR1 is MNHEY and CDR2 is SMNVEV (reference sequence). V lost 6 bases, J lost 8 bases, and 12 bases stayed unmatched. For the CDR3, the DNA is TGTGCCAGCAGGAGGACAGGCACATATTGGGGCTACACCTTC. It codes for CASRRTGTYWGYTF.

This clonotype was detected ten times or more. The chain employs TRBV27 and TRBJ1-5, with D unclear. This CDR3 is built from 16 residues. With 1 base removed from V and 9 bases from J, the gap between germline ends came to 19 bases. From germline, CDR1 is MNHEY and CDR2 SMNVEV (reference sequence). This CDR3 reads CASSLLAPAGLMPQHF. CDR3 nucleotide sequence: TGTGCCAGCAGTTTATTAGCACCCGCGGGATTAATGCCCCAGCATTTT.